Detailed here is one TCR beta chain. Its antigen is currently unknown. The entry originates in a study of T cells in localized non-small cell lung cancer. Study-wide results and caveats: The appearance of a median roughly 61 of the top 100 tumor clones was seen in adjacent lung. The greatest T cell clonality was found in uninvolved adjacent lung (higher than in tumor). Because researchers sequenced only one region of the tumor, heterogeneity is still possible.

This CDR3 is 14 amino acids long. Germline assignment: CDR1 ENHRY and CDR2 SYGVKD. The V end was cut by 6 bases, the J end by 2 bases, with 12 bases between. Assay: immunoSEQ multiplex PCR; the TCRdb copy retains only in-frame clones and omits some. The profile shows about 52,000 clones, roughly 75% of them singletons. This clonotype was obtained from a woman between 40 and 69 years old with stage II lung adenocarcinoma. The input for sequencing was PBMCs, taken before any cancer treatment. The chain is built from TRBV10-3 and TRBJ2-3; perhaps TRBD1 as D (6 bases). The CDR3 loop is CAIRKQGVTDTQYF. The CDR3 DNA sequence: TGTGCCATCAGAAAACAGGGAGTCACAGATACGCAGTATTTT.